The source of this T cell receptor beta chain is a study of CD8 T cells in Susac syndrome (dated by TCRdb to between 2018 and 2021). As for the study more broadly: Repertoire sequencing was used to test whether CD8+ T cell activation and differentiation in Susac syndrome was antigen driven. General findings and caveats noted by the study authors: The number of individuals in the TCR sequencing and HLA analysis was acknowledged as relatively small.

RNA was extracted using the RNeasy kit, and about 0.5 to 1 microgram was reverse transcribed with random hexamers. TCR beta CDR3 regions were amplified with the immunoSEQ multiplex PCR assay covering 54 Vbeta and 13 Jbeta segments. PCR amplification bias was corrected by using a synthetic template baseline for primer optimization and computational correction. Per the source publication's procedure: Only productive sequences were kept, with reads annotated to V, D and J genes according to IMGT and analyzed in immunoSEQ Analyzer. Clonality was computed as one minus Shannon entropy normalized by log2 of the number of productive unique sequences. Public and private clones were assessed among the 100 most prevalent clones of each patient and control. A clone was defined as Susac-specific if it was absent from the healthy and MS cohorts, from around 960 published viral clones and from other ImmuneACCESS disease sequences. TCRdb took the public reads, trimmed them with fastp at Q25, ran MiXCR for clone calling and kept in-frame beta chains. A single entry per CDR3 protein holds the most common genes and DNA from its merged rows. In this record, the V and J calls reflect TCRdb's handling and not the investigators' own analysis. The sample table shows around 300,000 distinct CDR3 sequences, and about 90% are seen once. About 0.07% of the sample lies in the top ten.

High-throughput TCR beta sequencing profiled peripheral blood CD8+ and CD4+ T cells from healthy donors, Susac syndrome patients and multiple sclerosis patients. The multiple sclerosis controls were treatment-naive patients who had stable or active relapsing-remitting disease and met the revised McDonald criteria. Bulk CD8+ and CD4+ T cells were purified by magnetic negative isolation, while CD8+ TEMRA cells were enriched using FACS. Blood was drawn into EDTA tubes, processed within 24 hours, and PBMCs were isolated by density gradient centrifugation. PBMCs destined for TCR sequencing were cryopreserved in liquid nitrogen and later thawed in a 37 °C water bath. The sorted or isolated CD4+, CD8+ and CD8+ TEMRA cells had a purity of 90% or higher. In the case of this clonotype: Its antigen is currently not known. Per-base qualities were not stored, and no clone one base away is much larger.

Sequenced: CD4+ T cells from PBMCs. This clonotype originated in a human donor with multiple sclerosis.

In nucleotide form, the sequence is TGCGCCAGCAGCCAAGCTAGCGGGAGGGCCTTCGGGTACCAAGAGACCCAGTACTTC. Its product reads: CASSQASGRAFGYQETQYF. This receptor chain uses TRBV4-3 and TRBJ2-5; 12 bases in between match TRBD2. There are 19 amino acids in the CDR3, from cysteine to phenylalanine inclusive. Only CDR3 DNA remains: 57 bases, in frame from the first base. The germline V gene specifies LGHNA as CDR1 and YSLEER as CDR2. The V end gives up 1 base and the J end 0 bases, leaving 9 bases in the junction not matched to a gene.